This entry lists 23 T cell receptor beta chains sequenced from one sample in a study of blood T cell repertoires in COVID-19 (dated by TCRdb to 2020 to 2021). Library prep was done by the immunoSEQ multiplex PCR assay. Entries here come from immuneACCESS through TCRdb and include only in-frame sequences with V and J called. Some clones fail to appear in such tables; in the studies checked, an unresolved V gene covers under half of the shortfall, and the cause of the remainder is unknown. For this sample there are 230,000 or so clones; more than 65% appear just once. Of the sample, less than 5.5% falls within the top ten clones. The sample taken for sequencing was peripheral blood. Receptor source: a man aged 50 to 60 with active or convalescent COVID-19.

J is TRBJ1-1 and V is TRBV28; perhaps TRBD1 as D (5 bases). The V end was cut by 8 bases, the J end by 2 bases, with 12 bases between. The CDR3 is 13 residues long. The germline CDR1 and CDR2 sequences are MDHEN and SYDVKM. This CDR3 is CASQGTLNTEAFF. The CDR3 coding sequence is TGTGCCAGCCAGGGCACCTTAAACACTGAAGCTTTCTTT.

The chain carries TRBV10-3 and TRBJ2-3; 10 positions match TRBD1. This CDR3 has 15 amino acids. CDR1 is ENHRY, CDR2 SYGVKD, per germline. Trimming cost V 3 bases and J 6 bases; bases outside gene matches: 6. The CDR3 loop is CAISDRDRGTDTQYF. The DNA for the CDR3 is TGTGCCATCAGTGACAGGGACAGGGGAACCGATACGCAGTATTTT.

V is TRBV6-5 and J is TRBJ1-1, with a possible D match to TRBD1 (6 bases). The V gene's germline CDR1 is MNHEY and CDR2 SVGAGI. The CDR3 covers 14 residues. The V gene lost 6 bases and the J gene lost 4 bases, with 15 bases spanning the gap. The CDR3 here is CASSQTTGSTEAFF. The CDR3 DNA reads as TGTGCCAGCAGCCAGACTACAGGGAGCACTGAAGCTTTCTTT.

The CDR3 bases are TGTGCCAGCCTTGGCAGCCGGGCAACTAATGAAAAACTGTTTTTT. Its protein is CASLGSRATNEKLFF. The J gene is TRBJ1-4, the V gene TRBV25-1; no clear D. The CDR3 has 15 amino acids. V was clipped by 8 bases and J by 0 bases, with 13 bases between them. Germline loops: CDR1 MGHDK, CDR2 SYGVNS. The full variable domain, completed using reference TRBV25-1 and TRBJ1-4, is EADIYQTPRYLVIGTGKKITLECSQTMGHDKMYWYQQDPGMELHLIHYSYGVNSTEKGDLSSESTVSRIRTEHFPLTLESARPSHTSQYLCASLGSRATNEKLFFGSGTQLSVL.

The J gene is TRBJ2-1, the V gene TRBV4-3; 8 bases fit TRBD2. J lost 9 bases, V lost 0 bases, and 4 bases had no gene match. CDR3 length equals 14 residues. Germline V gene data show CDR1 as LGHNA and CDR2 as YSLEER. The CDR3 protein is CASSQEAGGGEQFF. Written as DNA, the CDR3 is TGCGCCAGCAGCCAAGAGGCGGGGGGCGGTGAGCAGTTCTTC.

This clone was seen just once. The chain couples TRBV28 to TRBJ2-3; TRBD1 matches at 8 bases. V shed 6 bases and J 3 bases; nucleotides not matched to a gene: 5. This CDR3 spans 14 amino acids. Germline CDR1 MDHEN, CDR2 SYDVKM. The CDR3 sequence: CASSSGGATDTQYF. The DNA for the CDR3 is TGTGCCAGCAGCTCAGGGGGCGCAACAGATACGCAGTATTTT. The entire variable domain, with the rest obtained from reference TRBV28 and TRBJ2-3, is as follows: DVKVTQSSRYLVKRTGEKVFLECVQDMDHENMFWYRQDPGLGLRLIYFSYDVKMKEKGDIPEGYSVSREKKERFSLILESASTNQTSMYLCASSSGGATDTQYFGPGTRLTVL.

This sequence joins TRBV7-3 and TRBJ1-1; D remains unclear. CDR3 length: 14 residues. Germline V gene lookup returns CDR1 SGHTA and CDR2 FQGTGA. The germline V and J ends were trimmed by 3 bases and 0 bases, with 8 bases remaining between them. In DNA form, the CDR3 reads TGTGCCAGCAGCTTCACCGGGATGAACACTGAAGCTTTCTTT. This encodes CASSFTGMNTEAFF.

The chain uses TRBV15 and TRBJ1-4; 7 positions agree with TRBD1. Losses at the gene ends were 5 bases for V and 4 bases for J; bases not matched to a gene: 10. Per germline, CDR1 LNHNV and CDR2 YYDKDF (reference sequence). This CDR3 comprises 16 residues. CDR3 in DNA: TGTGCCACCAGCGGACACTTACAGGGGTTTAATGAAAAACTGTTTTTT. This codes for CATSGHLQGFNEKLFF.

The chain recombines TRBV5-6 with TRBJ2-1; D is perhaps TRBD1 (5 bases). In germline, CDR1 is SGHDT, CDR2 YYEEEE. This CDR3 is built from 13 residues. Trimming took 1 base from V and 15 from J, leaving 17 bases between them. CDR3 DNA: TGTGCCAGCAGCTTGAAGGCAGGGAATAGTTGGTTCTTC. As protein: CASSLKAGNSWFF.

The V gene is TRBV11-3, the J gene TRBJ2-7, with 7 bases aligning to TRBD2. V shed 1 base and J 1 base; nucleotides not matched to a gene: 1. The CDR3 length is 14 residues. CDR1 is SGHNT, CDR2 YENEEA, per germline. The CDR3 is CASSLAGGSYEQYF. CDR3 bases: TGTGCCAGCAGCTTAGCGGGGGGATCCTACGAGCAGTACTTC. Full variable domain (outside the CDR3, taken from reference TRBV11-3 and TRBJ2-7): EAGVVQSPRYKIIEKKQPVAFWCNPISGHNTLYWYLQNLGQGPELLIRYENEEAVDDSQLPKDRFSAERLKGVDSTLKIQPAELGDSAVYLCASSLAGGSYEQYFGPGTRLTVT.

On this clone itself: Different DNA sequences within this sample yield the same CDR3. This sequence joins TRBV6-6 and TRBJ1-2; TRBD1 is a possible D gene (6 bases). CDR1 and CDR2 from the germline V gene are MNHNY and SVGAGI (reference sequence). This CDR3 is 15 amino acids long. V was clipped by 2 bases and J by 8 bases, with 18 bases between them. CDR3 coding DNA: TGTGCCAGCAGTTACCGCGGGGGGGCGGAGAGGGGCTACACCTTC. Translated: CASSYRGGAERGYTF.

The V gene is TRBV28, the J gene TRBJ1-2, with 9 bases that match TRBD1. The V gene's germline CDR1 is MDHEN and CDR2 SYDVKM. This CDR3 is 14 amino acids long. Losses at the gene ends were 3 bases for V and 8 bases for J; bases not matched to a gene: 7. The CDR3, as DNA: TGTGCCAGCAGTTTGACAGGGGGGGCGCGGGGCTACACCTTC. It codes for CASSLTGGARGYTF.

The gene calls are TRBV20-1 and TRBJ2-2, with 7 bases aligning to TRBD1. Germline V gives CDR1 DFQATT, CDR2 SNEGSKA (reference sequence). The length of the CDR3 is 15 residues. The V segment lost 3 bases and the J segment 2 bases; nucleotides outside the gene matches: 6. The CDR3 DNA reads TGCAGTGCTAGTGATACAGGGGCTAACACCGGGGAGCTGTTTTTT. It yields the protein CSASDTGANTGELFF.

This clone showed up just once. This chain connects TRBV4-2 to TRBJ2-6; 8 bases map to TRBD1. J gave up 1 base and V 0 bases, and 11 bases lay outside the gene matches. The V gene's germline CDR1 is LGHNA and CDR2 YNFKEQ. The CDR3 runs 20 residues. CDR3 sequence: CASSQDRPGTGPSGANVLTF. CDR3 DNA: TGTGCCAGCAGCCAAGATCGGCCAGGGACAGGTCCATCTGGGGCCAACGTCCTGACTTTC.

The chain has TRBV25-1 and TRBJ2-3; TRBD2 agrees at 13 bases. V was pared by 3 bases and J by 2 bases, with 2 bases of the junction left unmatched. The germline gives CDR1 MGHDK, CDR2 SYGVNS. The CDR3 has 16 residues. Here the CDR3 reads CASSETSGGNTDTQYF. The CDR3 DNA reads TGTGCCAGCAGTGAGACTAGCGGGGGGAACACAGATACGCAGTATTTT.

The genes are TRBV24-1 and TRBJ2-1; D uncertain. CDR3 length: 12 amino acids. Germline-derived CDR1 and CDR2 are KGHDR and SFDVKD. Between the trimmed V and J ends, which lost 6 bases and 8 bases, there was a span of 10 bases. CDR3 amino acids: CATSLRSHEQFF. In DNA form, the CDR3 reads TGTGCCACCAGTTTGAGGTCCCATGAGCAGTTCTTC.

The chain has TRBV28 and TRBJ1-1; D is perhaps TRBD1 (5 bases). This CDR3 contains 17 residues. V was clipped by 4 bases and J by 1 base, with 19 bases between them. Germline assignment: CDR1 MDHEN and CDR2 SYDVKM. CDR3: CASSWTSGFRANTEAFF. The CDR3 coding sequence is TGTGCCAGCAGTTGGACCTCAGGGTTTAGGGCGAACACTGAAGCTTTCTTT.

This sequence joins TRBV4-3 and TRBJ1-2, with TRBD1 identical over 12 bases. V trimming: 4 bases; J trimming: 6 bases; junction bases outside the gene matches: 6. The CDR3 has 15 residues. Per the germline V gene, CDR1 is LGHNA and CDR2 is YSLEER. CDR3 in amino acids: CASSLGQGAIDGYTF. For the CDR3, the DNA is TGCGCCAGCAGCCTGGGACAGGGGGCAATTGATGGCTACACCTTC.

The V and J genes are TRBV7-3 and TRBJ1-2, with D unresolved. Trimming removed 4 bases at V and 5 bases at J, with 8 bases between. The length of the CDR3 is 12 residues. Germline CDR1 reads SGHTA; CDR2 reads FQGTGA. CDR3: CASSSPGYGYTF. The CDR3 bases are TGTGCCAGCAGCTCTCCGGGGTATGGCTACACCTTC.

The V call is TRBV5-1, the J call TRBJ2-3; 11 bases line up with TRBD2. This CDR3 region has 16 residues. Trimming took 1 base from V and 4 from J; bases not matched to a gene: 5. CDR1 is SGHRS and CDR2 is YFSETQ in the germline V gene. CDR3 loop: CASSLTSGGAADTQYF. The CDR3 nucleotides are TGCGCCAGCAGCTTGACTAGCGGGGGAGCCGCAGATACGCAGTATTTT.

The gene calls are TRBV29-1 and TRBJ2-5; no clear D. The length of the CDR3 is 12 residues. In germline, CDR1 is SQVTM, CDR2 ANQGSEA. Trimming removed 4 bases at V and 4 bases at J, with 10 bases between. This CDR3 is CSVALLGETQYF. The CDR3 nucleotides read TGCAGCGTTGCCCTACTTGGAGAGACCCAGTACTTC.

The chain employs TRBV6-5 and TRBJ1-2, with 10 bases identical to TRBD1. The CDR3 runs 14 residues. V lost 5 bases and J lost 5; bases outside the gene matches: 5. CDR1 is MNHEY, CDR2 SVGAGI, per germline. In nucleotides, the CDR3 is TGTGCCAGCAGTACCGGGACAGGGGCTTATGGCTACACCTTC. This translates into CASSTGTGAYGYTF.

The chain couples TRBV30 to TRBJ2-3; unclear D gene. The CDR3 loop spans 14 amino acids. Trimming stripped 0 bases from V and 4 bases from J, with 11 bases between. Germline CDR1 GTSNPN, CDR2 SVGIG (reference sequence). The CDR3 DNA reads TGTGCCTGGAGTGTCAGGCAAGCACCAGATACGCAGTATTTT. It codes for CAWSVRQAPDTQYF.